The 30 T cell receptor beta chains below come from one sample, sequenced in a study of T cells in Graves' hyperthyroidism and ophthalmopathy. Amplification of TCR beta CDR3 regions used RNA as the template. When the TCR CDR3 underwent first-round RT-PCR, the HTBI primer set was used. One entry per CDR3 protein, called by TCRdb with MiXCR from the multiplex PCR reads. Seen here are about 840,000 distinct CDR3 sequences, more than 30% observed once, and the top ten hold around 10%. Sequencing was performed on blood. These TCRs come from a man younger than 30 with Graves' hyperthyroidism.

The chain combines TRBV6-9 with TRBJ2-5; TRBD2 is a possible D gene (6 bases). The CDR3 covers 12 residues. Trimming took 6 bases from V and 3 from J, leaving 8 bases between them. Germline V gene sequence: CDR1 MNHGY, CDR2 SVAAGI. The CDR3 DNA is TGTGCCAGCAGGTGGGAGGAAGAGACCCAGTACTTC. Residues: CASRWEEETQYF.

The rearrangement joins TRBV12-3 or TRBV12-4 to TRBJ1-5, with D hard to call. This CDR3 has 12 residues. V lost 4 bases and J lost 4, with 5 bases in between. CDR3 bases: TGTGCCAGCAGTTCCCAGAATCAGCCCCAGCATTTT. Its translation is CASSSQNQPQHF.

This clonotype was recorded a few times. One end of the junction fails to match germline, which may point to a read error. The chain employs TRBV29-1 and TRBJ2-6, with D tentatively TRBD1 (6 bases). The CDR3 loop spans 12 amino acids. Germline assignment: CDR1 SQVTM and CDR2 ANQGSEA. DNA of the CDR3: TGCAGCGTTGAAGCAGGGGACAACGTCCTGACTTTC. This sequence encodes CSVEAGDNVLTF.

As for this clonotype: A much larger clone differs from this one at a single base, so this may be a read error. The chain carries TRBV10-3 and TRBJ1-2, with D hard to call. V shed 3 bases and J shed 2 bases, with 13 bases lying between them. The CDR3 contains 15 residues. The V gene's germline CDR1 is ENHRY and CDR2 SYGVKD. The CDR3 DNA is TGTGCCATCAGTGACCACACAAAAGTCAACTATGGCTACACCTTC. This gives the protein CAISDHTKVNYGYTF.

The chain links TRBV6-5 to TRBJ1-2; 11 bases match TRBD1. V gave up 6 bases and J gave up 3 bases; unmatched junction bases: 9. The CDR3 sequence is 16 residues long. The V gene's germline CDR1 is MNHEY and CDR2 SVGAGI. CDR3 DNA: TGTGCCAGCAGCCTCCGGAGGACAGGGGGCCACTATGGCTACACCTTC. This translates into CASSLRRTGGHYGYTF.

The J gene is TRBJ2-5, the V gene TRBV10-2, with D perhaps given as TRBD1 or TRBD2 (6 bases each). The ends were cut back, 2 bases at V and 4 bases at J, with 11 bases in the middle. Germline values: CDR1 WSHSY, CDR2 SAAADI. The CDR3 has 14 amino acids. CDR3 bases: TGCGCCAGCAGTGAGCCGGGGGCCGGAGAGACCCAGTACTTC. This gives the protein CASSEPGAGETQYF.

J is TRBJ2-5 and V is TRBV14, with D unclear. Germline-derived CDR1 and CDR2 are SGHDN and FVKESK. This CDR3 contains 14 residues. Trimming took 0 bases from V and 5 from J, leaving 10 bases between them. CDR3 sequence reads: CASSQDRFGETQYF. The CDR3 DNA reads as TGTGCCAGCAGCCAAGATAGGTTCGGGGAGACCCAGTACTTC.

About this clonotype itself: Possible read error: a much larger clone is one base away. The chain carries TRBV11-2 and TRBJ2-5; the D is unclear. Germline CDR1 SGHAT, CDR2 FQNNGV. This CDR3 is built from 14 residues. The DNA of the CDR3 is TGTGCCAGCAGCTCGGACGGGTACCAAGAGACCCAGTGCTTC. Its translation: CASSSDGYQETQCF.

This sequence joins TRBV7-3 and TRBJ2-2; the D gene could be TRBD1 or TRBD2 (6 bases each). V was cut by 5 bases and J by 2 bases, with 15 bases left in between. The germline V gene encodes CDR1 SGHTA and CDR2 FQGTGA. This CDR3 is 16 amino acids long. The CDR3 DNA follows: TGTGCCAGCAGCCCACGGAGGGACACAAACACCGGGGAGCTGTTTTTT. The encoded protein is CASSPRRDTNTGELFF.

The rearrangement links TRBV20-1 to TRBJ2-7; the match to TRBD2 covers 10 bases. V lost 4 bases, J lost 7 bases, and 10 bases stayed unmatched. CDR3 length: 14 amino acids. Germline V gene data show CDR1 as DFQATT and CDR2 as SNEGSKA (reference sequence). The CDR3: CSATGLAPLNEQYF. CDR3 coding DNA: TGCAGTGCTACGGGACTAGCGCCTCTCAATGAGCAGTACTTC.

The CDR3 is CASSPPGGSGANVLTF. CDR3 nucleotide sequence: TGCGCCAGCAGCCCCCCGGGAGGCTCTGGGGCCAACGTCCTGACTTTC. The V and J genes are TRBV5-1 and TRBJ2-6; the match to TRBD2 covers 7 bases. This CDR3 is built from 16 residues. CDR1 and CDR2 from the germline V gene are SGHRS and YFSETQ. Trimming at V came to 4 bases and at J to 0 bases, leaving 4 bases not matched to a gene. The variable domain in full, completed from reference TRBV5-1 and TRBJ2-6, reads KAGVTQTPRYLIKTRGQQVTLSCSPISGHRSVSWYQQTPGQGLQFLFEYFSETQRNKGNFPGRFSGRQFSNSRSEMNVSTLELGDSALYLCASSPPGGSGANVLTFGAGSRLTVL.

With regard to this clonotype: A clone one base away is much larger, so this may be a read error. For the CDR3, the DNA is TGTGCCAGCAGTTACGCCGGGTATGGCTACACCTTC. Protein sequence: CASSYAGYGYTF. The chain carries TRBV6-6 and TRBJ1-2; no firm D call. CDR1 is MNHNY and CDR2 is SVGAGI in the germline V gene (reference sequence). V was cut by 2 bases and J by 5 bases, with 6 bases left in between. The CDR3 runs to 12 residues.

This clonotype has a count of ten or more. V and J are TRBV6-5 and TRBJ2-7, with D unresolved. The length of the CDR3 is 12 residues. The V end was cut by 7 bases, the J end by 1 base, with 8 bases between. The germline V gene encodes CDR1 MNHEY and CDR2 SVGAGI. The DNA for the CDR3 is TGTGCCAGCACCGAGAAGTCCTACGAGCAGTACTTC. Encoded protein: CASTEKSYEQYF.

The rearrangement links TRBV15 to TRBJ1-5; 8 bases map to TRBD1. The CDR3 contains 15 residues. J gave up 7 bases and V 2 bases, and 7 bases lay outside the gene matches. CDR1 and CDR2 from the germline V gene are LNHNV and YYDKDF (reference sequence). The CDR3 coding sequence is TGTGCCACCAGCAGACCCGGGACAGGCCAGCAGCCCCAGCATTTT. Translated, it gives CATSRPGTGQQPQHF.

This clonotype was counted a few times. This chain links TRBV20-1 with TRBJ2-7; D is perhaps TRBD1 or TRBD2 (6 bases each). CDR1 and CDR2 from the germline V gene are DFQATT and SNEGSKA (reference sequence). The CDR3 runs to 15 residues. The germline V and J ends were trimmed by 1 base and 1 base, with 14 bases remaining between them. The CDR3 DNA reads TGCAGTGCTAGAGTTCGGGGGCGCGATTCCTACGAGCAGTACTTC. Amino acid sequence: CSARVRGRDSYEQYF.

This clonotype has at least ten counts. V is TRBV29-1 and J is TRBJ1-5; D is uncertain. Germline CDR1 reads SQVTM; CDR2 reads ANQGSEA. Trimming pared 5 bases from V and 0 bases from J, leaving 11 bases between. The length of the CDR3 is 14 residues. The CDR3: CSVQSSDSNQPQHF. CDR3 in DNA: TGCAGCGTTCAGAGTTCCGATAGCAATCAGCCCCAGCATTTT.

Note on this clonotype: A much larger clone lies one base from this, so it may be a read error. The J gene is TRBJ1-5, the V gene TRBV19; D unclear. V was cut by 10 bases and J by 7 bases, with 26 bases left in between. In germline, CDR1 is LNHDA, CDR2 SQIVND (reference sequence). The length of the CDR3 is 16 residues. The CDR3 protein is CATKADHREAGQPQHF. The CDR3 DNA is TGTGCCACTAAGGCGGATCATCGGGAGGCTGGACAGCCCCAGCATTTT.

The chain links TRBV7-8 to TRBJ1-3; D is undetermined. The CDR3 runs 15 residues. CDR1 is SGHVS and CDR2 is FQNEAQ in the germline V gene. V was pared by 5 bases and J by 3 bases, with 14 bases between. The CDR3 protein is CASSPRTGYGNTIYF. Written as DNA, the CDR3 is TGTGCCAGCAGCCCCCGCACGGGATATGGAAACACCATATATTTT.

This clonotype was recorded a few times. The rearrangement links TRBV19 to TRBJ2-3; TRBD2 matches at 9 bases. The CDR3 is 12 amino acids. The J segment lost 9 bases and the V segment lost 7 bases, leaving 5 bases of the junction unmatched. Germline assignment: CDR1 LNHDA and CDR2 SQIVND (reference sequence). CDR3 in DNA: TGTGCCAGTAATCCCGGGACTAGCACGCAGTATTTT. Protein: CASNPGTSTQYF.

V and J are TRBV7-6 and TRBJ1-1, with 9 bases lining up with TRBD1. J lost 0 bases, V lost 1 base, and 3 bases had no gene match. This CDR3 has 16 amino acids. Germline values: CDR1 SGHVS, CDR2 FNYEAQ. The CDR3 is CASSLVTGGMNTEAFF. CDR3 DNA: TGTGCCAGCAGCTTAGTGACAGGGGGGATGAACACTGAAGCTTTCTTT.

The V and J genes are TRBV7-2 and TRBJ1-6; perhaps TRBD1 as D (5 bases). Germline assignment: CDR1 SGHTA and CDR2 FQGNSA. The CDR3 runs 14 residues. With 5 bases removed from V and 7 bases from J, the gap between germline ends came to 12 bases. CDR3 amino acids: CASSPRQKNSPLHF. For the CDR3, the DNA is TGTGCCAGCAGCCCCCGACAGAAGAATTCACCCCTCCACTTT.

As regards this clonotype: One end of the junction does not line up with germline, which may come from a read error. This rearrangement joins TRBV29-1 to TRBJ2-3; perhaps TRBD2 as D (7 bases). The CDR3 sequence is 17 residues long. The germline gives CDR1 SQVTM, CDR2 ANQGSEA. The CDR3 loop is CSAERDTEKPSTDTQYF. CDR3 coding DNA: TGTAGCGCCGAGCGGGACACGGAGAAACCTAGCACAGATACGCAGTATTTT.

This clonotype was seen at least ten times. The rearrangement joins TRBV25-1 to TRBJ1-1, with a possible D match to TRBD1 (5 bases). The V and J ends lost 9 bases and 0 bases respectively, with 17 bases between them. This CDR3 comprises 15 residues. CDR1 and CDR2 (germline): MGHDK, SYGVNS. The CDR3 sequence is CASRGSGSMNTEAFF. The CDR3 coding sequence is TGTGCCAGTCGGGGGTCAGGGAGTATGAACACTGAAGCTTTCTTT.

This clonotype appeared once. One end of the junction does not line up with germline, which may come from a read error. The rearrangement uses TRBV7-2 and TRBJ2-7, with 7 bases identical to TRBD1. The germline gives CDR1 SGHTA, CDR2 FQGNSA. There are 14 residues in the CDR3. The CDR3 DNA reads TGTGCCGGCAGCTTACAAGGACAGGTCTACGAGCAGTACTTC. This gives the protein CAGSLQGQVYEQYF.

This clonotype occurred many times. This rearrangement joins TRBV24-1 to TRBJ1-5; 9 bases map to TRBD1. This CDR3 is 14 amino acids long. V shed 6 bases, J shed 6 bases, and the junction held 5 bases outside the gene matches. The germline gives CDR1 KGHDR, CDR2 SFDVKD. The CDR3 loop is CATSSGTGIQPQHF. In DNA, the CDR3 is TGTGCCACCAGTTCCGGGACAGGGATTCAGCCCCAGCATTTT.

This clonotype appeared a few times. The chain carries TRBV9 and TRBJ2-5; the match to TRBD1 covers 9 bases. The CDR3 is 15 residues long. Germline loops: CDR1 SGDLS, CDR2 YYNGEE. J lost 4 bases, V lost 0 bases, and 4 bases had no gene match. The CDR3 DNA follows: TGTGCCAGCAGCGTAGCTCAGACAGGGGGAGAGACCCAGTACTTC. Amino acids: CASSVAQTGGETQYF.

The gene calls are TRBV2 and TRBJ2-7; 7 positions match TRBD2. The CDR3 has 16 residues. The V segment lost 3 bases and the J segment 4 bases; nucleotides outside the gene matches: 12. Germline assignment: CDR1 SNHLY and CDR2 FYNNEI. The CDR3 nucleotides read TGTGCCAGCAGTGAGAGCGGACTAGTGGGGCTATACGAGCAGTACTTC. Protein sequence: CASSESGLVGLYEQYF.

The chain combines TRBV29-1 with TRBJ1-2; D perhaps matches TRBD1 (5 bases). The CDR3 runs 12 residues. The ends were cut back, 7 bases at V and 8 bases at J, with 17 bases in the middle. Per germline, CDR1 SQVTM and CDR2 ANQGSEA. CDR3 residues: CSAVGGLRGYTF. CDR3 bases: TGCAGCGCAGTGGGGGGGTTGAGGGGCTACACCTTC. Combining the CDR3 with reference TRBV29-1 and TRBJ1-2 gives the whole variable domain SAVISQKPSRDICQRGTSLTIQCQVDSQVTMMFWYRQQPGQSLTLIATANQGSEATYESGFVIDKFPISRPNLTFSTLTVSNMSPEDSSIYLCSAVGGLRGYTFGSGTRLTVV.

The chain couples TRBV29-1 to TRBJ2-7, with D maybe TRBD2 (5 bases). Trimming pared 8 bases from V and 0 bases from J, leaving 11 bases between. This CDR3 is built from 12 residues. Germline-derived CDR1 and CDR2 are SQVTM and ANQGSEA. CDR3 loop: CSSWRFSYEQYF. In nucleotides, the CDR3 is TGCAGCAGCTGGAGGTTCTCCTACGAGCAGTACTTC.

Only a few counts were recorded for this clonotype. V usage is TRBV12-3 or TRBV12-4 and J usage is TRBJ1-5, with 9 nucleotides matching TRBD1. The CDR3 is made up of 16 amino acids. V lost 5 bases, J lost 8 bases, and 13 bases stayed unmatched. The CDR3 sequence: CASSDPGTGKVEPQHF. DNA of the CDR3: TGTGCCAGCAGTGATCCCGGGACAGGGAAGGTGGAGCCCCAGCATTTT.